This T cell receptor (beta chain) was obtained from a study of OX40 agonist ivuxolimab in advanced cancers. The repertoire was sequenced with immunoSEQ multiplex PCR; TCRdb's copy has only in-frame clones and lacks some. The sample has about 35,000 clones; about 70% are singletons. This receptor was identified in an adult with an advanced solid tumor such as melanoma, head and neck, liver or kidney cancer. Here the sequenced sample was CD4+ or CD8+ T cells sorted from blood, taken in a trial of the OX40 agonist ivuxolimab.

Here the CDR3 reads CASSVDEVLTQETQYF. The CDR3 DNA follows: TGTGCCAGCAGCGTAGACGAGGTCTTGACGCAAGAGACCCAGTACTTC. V usage is TRBV9 and J usage is TRBJ2-5; D not resolved. In germline, CDR1 is SGDLS, CDR2 YYNGEE. The CDR3 runs 16 residues. V was shortened by 0 bases and J by 2 bases, with 14 bases between the two germline ends. The full variable domain, completed using reference TRBV9 and TRBJ2-5, is DSGVTQTPKHLITATGQRVTLRCSPRSGDLSVYWYQQSLDQGLQFLIQYYNGEERAKGNILERFSAQQFPDLHSELNLSSLELGDSALYFCASSVDEVLTQETQYFGPGTRLLVL.